This T cell receptor beta chain stems from a study of cytotoxic CD8 clonotypes in ibrutinib-treated CLL. Broader study findings: Contraction or stability on treatment characterized the public clonotypes, which were uncommon.

A word on this clone: What it recognizes is unknown.

Sequencing used immunoSEQ multiplex PCR; TCRdb keeps in-frame clones, though not all of them. Among some 200,000 clones listed, approximately 79% were seen once. J lost 5 bases, V lost 4 bases, and 5 bases had no gene match. The CDR3 has 14 residues. Germline assignment: CDR1 SGHDN and CDR2 FVKESK. Sequences were derived from PBMCs, sampled after 12 months of ibrutinib treatment. The V and J genes are TRBV14 and TRBJ2-5, with 9 bases fitting TRBD1. This receptor was taken from a human donor with chronic lymphocytic leukemia. CDR3: CASSRGQGRETQYF. The CDR3 coding sequence is TGTGCCAGCAGCCGGGGACAGGGAAGGGAGACCCAGTACTTC.